The 20 T cell receptor beta chains reported below all come from one sample, sequenced in a study of blood T cell repertoires in COVID-19. Libraries were prepared by immunoSEQ multiplex PCR; TCRdb keeps only in-frame clonotypes and omits some of them. The sample shows approximately 310,000 clones, about 85% of them seen only once. Sequences were obtained from PBMCs or T cells enriched from blood (not recorded which). The source is a woman in her 30s who had been exposed to COVID-19.

V is TRBV27 and J is TRBJ1-5; D is unresolved. The CDR3 contains 14 residues. The germline V gene has CDR1 MNHEY and CDR2 SMNVEV (reference sequence). V was trimmed by 6 bases and J by 3 bases, leaving 12 bases between them. In DNA, the CDR3 is TGTGCCAGCAGCATTAGAGGCCCCAATCAGCCCCAGCATTTT. This gives the protein CASSIRGPNQPQHF.

This clone occurred once. The chain is built from TRBV28 and TRBJ2-6, with TRBD2 matching 8 bases. The V and J ends lost 6 bases and 1 base, in that order; junction bases with no gene match: 11. The germline CDR1 and CDR2 sequences are MDHEN and SYDVKM. CDR3 length equals 18 residues. The CDR3 region is CASSMTSVSVSGANVLTF. The CDR3 bases are TGTGCCAGCAGCATGACTAGCGTTTCTGTTTCTGGGGCCAACGTCCTGACTTTC.

This chain joins TRBV5-1 and TRBJ2-2, with 14 bases matching TRBD2. V lost 5 bases and J lost 4; bases outside the gene matches: 7. The CDR3 loop spans 17 amino acids. Germline CDR1 SGHRS, CDR2 YFSETQ. CDR3 DNA sequence: TGCGCCAGCAGACCCGGGACTAGCGGGGGAGTCACCGGGGAGCTGTTTTTT. This sequence encodes CASRPGTSGGVTGELFF.

J is TRBJ1-2 and V is TRBV7-2; the D is unclear. Germline V gene data show CDR1 as SGHTA and CDR2 as FQGNSA. The CDR3 sequence is 13 residues long. V lost 4 bases to trimming and J lost 4 bases, with 10 bases between them. In DNA form, the CDR3 reads TGTGCCAGCAGCTGGCAGGCGGGCTATGGCTACACCTTC. Translating it yields CASSWQAGYGYTF.

J is TRBJ2-7 and V is TRBV11-2; 8 bases align to TRBD1. V was pared by 7 bases and J by 12 bases, with 20 bases of the junction left unmatched. CDR1 is SGHAT, CDR2 FQNNGV, per germline. This CDR3 region has 15 residues. DNA for the CDR3: TGTGCCAGCACCTCGGGAGCAGGGGGCTCTCTTCGGAGGTACTTC. It translates to CASTSGAGGSLRRYF.

The CDR3 DNA follows: TGTGCCAGCAGCACCCACAGGGACCGGGGAGCTGTTTTT. Translated, it gives CASSTHRDRGAVF. The chain employs TRBV12-1 and TRBJ2-2; TRBD1 reflects the table's D call only, with no check against the DNA. TRBV12-1 is noted as a pseudogene. The CDR3 totals 13 residues.

V is TRBV7-3 and J is TRBJ1-2, with 8 bases fitting TRBD1. The CDR3 covers 16 residues. CDR1 is SGHTA, CDR2 FQGTGA, per germline. The junction had 16 bases not matched to a gene; V was cut back by 5 bases and J by 8 bases. The CDR3 reads CASSQETDRGWWGYTF. The CDR3 region has the DNA TGTGCCAGCAGCCAGGAAACCGACAGGGGATGGTGGGGCTACACCTTC.

This clone was recorded at least ten times. The chain employs TRBV19 and TRBJ1-6, with TRBD1 as a possible D gene (6 bases). With 3 bases removed from V and 0 bases from J, the gap between germline ends came to 6 bases. Germline values: CDR1 LNHDA, CDR2 SQIVND (reference sequence). This CDR3 region has 15 residues. The chain's CDR3 is CASSMDSSYNSPLHF. The CDR3 DNA follows: TGTGCCAGTAGTATGGACAGCTCCTATAATTCACCCCTCCACTTT.

This chain links TRBV29-1 with TRBJ1-6, with TRBD1 matching 7 bases. The CDR3 has 12 residues. CDR1 is SQVTM, CDR2 ANQGSEA, per germline. CDR3 sequence (DNA): TGCGCCCGACAGGGAAGTAATTCACCCCTCCACTTT. It encodes CARQGSNSPLHF. The variable domain in full, with the rest retrieved from reference TRBV29-1 and TRBJ1-6, is SAVISQKPSRDICQRGTSLTIQCQVDSQVTMMFWYRQQPGQSLTLIATANQGSEATYESGFVIDKFPISRPNLTFSTLTVSNMSPEDSSIYLCARQGSNSPLHFGNGTRLTVT.

The chain links TRBV11-2 to TRBJ2-1; D perhaps matches TRBD2 (5 bases). The ends were cut back, 0 bases at V and 2 bases at J, with 8 bases in the middle. CDR1 SGHAT and CDR2 FQNNGV come from the germline V gene. The CDR3 has 15 residues. The CDR3 reads CASSLERGAYNEQFF. CDR3 in DNA: TGTGCCAGCAGCTTAGAACGGGGAGCCTACAATGAGCAGTTCTTC.

The chain recombines TRBV5-6 with TRBJ2-2, with 14 bases aligning to TRBD2. The CDR3 is 19 amino acids. Germline V gives CDR1 SGHDT, CDR2 YYEEEE. V lost 3 bases to trimming and J lost 3 bases; unmatched junction nucleotides: 10. This CDR3 is CASSSMTSGGAPDTGELFF. CDR3 DNA: TGTGCCAGCAGCTCCATGACTAGCGGGGGGGCTCCCGACACCGGGGAGCTGTTTTTT.

CDR3 in amino acids: CASSRGGLGLMRELFF. In DNA, the CDR3 is TGCGCCAGCAGCCGCGGGGGATTAGGATTAATGAGGGAACTGTTTTTT. The V gene is TRBV4-1, the J gene TRBJ1-4, with a weak D call TRBD1 (5 bases). The V gene's germline CDR1 is MGHRA and CDR2 YSYEKL. Trimming left V 4 bases short and J 12 bases short, with 24 bases between. The CDR3 runs to 16 residues.

J is TRBJ2-1 and V is TRBV28; TRBD2 matches 10 bases. Trimming at V came to 8 bases and at J to 0 bases, leaving 7 bases not matched to a gene. Germline CDR1 MDHEN, CDR2 SYDVKM. This CDR3 contains 16 residues. The CDR3 loop is CASVLAGLSSYNEQFF. The CDR3 DNA reads TGTGCCAGCGTACTAGCGGGATTGAGCTCCTACAATGAGCAGTTCTTC.

The chain couples TRBV19 to TRBJ1-5; D gene ambiguous. CDR1 and CDR2 from the germline V gene are LNHDA and SQIVND (reference sequence). Trimming pared 7 bases from V and 1 base from J, leaving 8 bases between. This CDR3 is 13 amino acids long. The CDR3 DNA is TGTGCCAGTAACTCCGGGAGCAATCAGCCCCAGCATTTT. Translation: CASNSGSNQPQHF.

The chain uses TRBV7-2 and TRBJ2-3; the match to TRBD2 covers 7 bases. The V gene end was trimmed by 7 bases and the J gene end by 6 bases; junction bases not matched to a gene: 16. The CDR3 sequence is 16 residues long. CDR1 SGHTA and CDR2 FQGNSA come from the germline V gene. The CDR3 spells CASISSGLVGGDTQYF. The CDR3 DNA reads as TGTGCCAGCATCTCTAGCGGCCTTGTCGGGGGGGATACGCAGTATTTT. Based on the CDR3 plus reference TRBV7-2 and TRBJ2-3, the full variable domain is GAGVSQSPSNKVTEKGKDVELRCDPISGHTALYWYRQSLGQGLEFLIYFQGNSAPDKSGLPSDRFSAERTGGSVSTLTIQRTQQEDSAVYLCASISSGLVGGDTQYFGPGTRLTVL.

This clone has just a few counts. The rearrangement joins TRBV5-5 to TRBJ1-1; D unresolved. Germline lookup yields CDR1 SGHKS and CDR2 YYEKEE (reference sequence). This CDR3 spans 11 amino acids. The V end lost 6 bases, the J end lost 1 base, and 4 bases lay between the germline ends. The CDR3 DNA follows: TGTGCCAGCACCAAGAACACTGAAGCTTTCTTT. Amino acid sequence: CASTKNTEAFF. The complete variable domain, with remaining parts taken from reference TRBV5-5 and TRBJ1-1, reads DAGVTQSPTHLIKTRGQQVTLRCSPISGHKSVSWYQQVLGQGPQFIFQYYEKEERGRGNFPDRFSARQFPNYSSELNVNALLLGDSALYLCASTKNTEAFFGQGTRLTVV.

This chain uses TRBV7-9 with TRBJ1-5; 8 bases align to TRBD1. The CDR3 length is 17 residues. Germline CDR1 is SEHNR and CDR2 is FQNEAQ (reference sequence). Unmatched junction bases numbered 14, after V lost 5 bases and J lost 5 bases. The CDR3 spells CASSPGQVDRGHQPQHF. CDR3 DNA sequence: TGTGCCAGCAGCCCCGGGCAGGTAGACAGGGGCCATCAGCCCCAGCATTTT.

This clone was counted only a few times. Other nucleotide sequences in the sample specify the same CDR3. The rearrangement uses TRBV5-1 and TRBJ1-1; 9 bases fit TRBD1. J gave up 4 bases and V 4 bases, and 2 bases lay outside the gene matches. CDR3 length: 13 residues. CDR1 is SGHRS and CDR2 is YFSETQ in the germline V gene. CDR3 sequence: CASSRQGGTEAFF. In DNA, the CDR3 is TGCGCCAGCAGCCGACAGGGGGGCACTGAAGCTTTCTTT.

This clone showed up just once. The rearrangement links TRBV6-6 to TRBJ1-5; the D gene is possibly TRBD1 (6 bases). The V gene lost 0 bases and the J gene lost 3 bases, with 12 bases spanning the gap. In germline, CDR1 is MNHNY, CDR2 SVGAGI (reference sequence). CDR3 size: 16 residues. CDR3 bases: TGTGCCAGCAGTTACTCAGAGGGGGTAACCAATCAGCCCCAGCATTTT. This codes for CASSYSEGVTNQPQHF.

The V call is TRBV28, the J call TRBJ1-2; D is unclear. The V gene lost 2 bases and the J gene lost 1 base, with 5 bases spanning the gap. The CDR3 contains 13 residues. The germline CDR1 and CDR2 sequences are MDHEN and SYDVKM. In DNA, the CDR3 is TGTGCCAGCAGTTTAGCGGGTAACTATGGCTACACCTTC. This encodes CASSLAGNYGYTF.